The 19 T cell receptor beta chains in this list originate from one sample, sequenced in a study of cytotoxic CD8 clonotypes in ibrutinib-treated CLL. Sequenced by immunoSEQ multiplex PCR; TCRdb stores in-frame clones only, minus some. The table records more than 140,000 clones, about 80% of them present only once. The sample was PBMCs, taken after 12 months of ibrutinib treatment. These receptors were taken from a human donor with chronic lymphocytic leukemia.

The gene calls are TRBV7-9 and TRBJ1-1; no reliable D call. V lost 1 base and J 5 bases, leaving 8 bases between the germline ends. Germline V gene lookup returns CDR1 SEHNR and CDR2 FQNEAQ (reference sequence). The CDR3 totals 13 residues. This chain's CDR3 is CASSLGVVTEAFF. CDR3 coding DNA: TGTGCCAGCAGCTTAGGAGTTGTTACTGAAGCTTTCTTT.

This clone was recorded a few times. V usage is TRBV19 and J usage is TRBJ2-2; D unresolved. V gave up 8 bases and J gave up 6 bases, with 16 bases separating them. Germline V gives CDR1 LNHDA, CDR2 SQIVND (reference sequence). This CDR3 region has 14 residues. DNA for the CDR3: TGTGCCAGTTGCCTAGGATTGGGTCCCGGGGAGCTGTTTTTT. It specifies CASCLGLGPGELFF. Combining the CDR3 with reference TRBV19 and TRBJ2-2 gives the whole variable domain DGGITQSPKYLFRKEGQNVTLSCEQNLNHDAMYWYRQDPGQGLRLIYYSQIVNDFQKGDIAEGYSVSREKKESFPLTVTSAQKNPTAFYLCASCLGLGPGELFFGEGSRLTVL.

The chain carries TRBV2 and TRBJ2-7, with D tentatively TRBD1 or TRBD2 (5 bases each). Per germline, CDR1 SNHLY and CDR2 FYNNEI. There are 12 residues in the CDR3. Between the trimmed V and J ends, which lost 8 bases and 2 bases, there was a span of 10 bases. The CDR3, as DNA: TGTGCCAGCTCGGGGCTCACCTACGAGCAGTACTTC. Its protein product is CASSGLTYEQYF.

This clone was seen ten or more times. J is TRBJ2-7 and V is TRBV12-5, with D perhaps TRBD1 or TRBD2 (5 bases each). This CDR3 is built from 15 residues. V lost 5 bases, J lost 4 bases, and 18 bases lay in between. Germline V gene lookup returns CDR1 LGHNT and CDR2 FRNRAP. The CDR3 bases are TGTGCTAGTGGTGGGGCCCTCGGGGCGCAGTACGAGCAGTACTTC. It specifies CASGGALGAQYEQYF.

The V and J genes are TRBV5-5 and TRBJ2-3, with D unresolved. This CDR3 is 12 amino acids long. V was clipped by 0 bases and J by 4 bases, with 3 bases between them. Germline values: CDR1 SGHKS, CDR2 YYEKEE (reference sequence). The CDR3 DNA reads TGTGCCAGCAGCTTGGTTGCAGATACGCAGTATTTT. It is translated as CASSLVADTQYF.

This clone was counted once. The chain is built from TRBV7-2 and TRBJ2-7; the match to TRBD2 covers 10 bases. This CDR3 has 15 amino acids. V dropped 2 bases and J dropped 2; count of bases not matched to a gene: 3. The germline CDR1 and CDR2 sequences are SGHTA and FQGNSA. The DNA for the CDR3 is TGTGCCAGCAGCTTAAGCGGGGGGGGCCCCTACGAGCAGTACTTC. Translated, it gives CASSLSGGGPYEQYF.

This sequence joins TRBV7-2 and TRBJ2-5, with D possibly being TRBD1 (6 bases). The CDR3 is 15 amino acids. V was pared by 3 bases and J by 0 bases, with 11 bases between. Germline assignment: CDR1 SGHTA and CDR2 FQGNSA. The CDR3, as DNA: TGTGCCAGCAGCTTGTCGGGACAAAACCAAGAGACCCAGTACTTC. Residues: CASSLSGQNQETQYF. The full variable domain, in which reference TRBV7-2 and TRBJ2-5 provide the parts outside the CDR3, is GAGVSQSPSNKVTEKGKDVELRCDPISGHTALYWYRQSLGQGLEFLIYFQGNSAPDKSGLPSDRFSAERTGGSVSTLTIQRTQQEDSAVYLCASSLSGQNQETQYFGPGTRLLVL.

The chain links TRBV19 to TRBJ1-6; D is unclear. This CDR3 comprises 15 residues. Trimming took 5 bases from V and 0 from J, leaving 8 bases between them. Germline loops: CDR1 LNHDA, CDR2 SQIVND (reference sequence). CDR3 amino acids: CASSFGSSYNSPLHF. The CDR3, as DNA: TGTGCCAGTAGTTTTGGGAGCTCCTATAATTCACCCCTCCACTTT. The full variable domain, completed using reference TRBV19 and TRBJ1-6, is DGGITQSPKYLFRKEGQNVTLSCEQNLNHDAMYWYRQDPGQGLRLIYYSQIVNDFQKGDIAEGYSVSREKKESFPLTVTSAQKNPTAFYLCASSFGSSYNSPLHFGNGTRLTVT.

V gene TRBV30 combines with J gene TRBJ2-7; no reliable D call. The germline V and J ends were trimmed by 1 base and 3 bases, with 13 bases remaining between them. CDR3 length: 14 residues. Germline values: CDR1 GTSNPN, CDR2 SVGIG (reference sequence). Here the CDR3 reads CAWSAYRNRYEQYF. In nucleotides, the CDR3 is TGTGCCTGGAGTGCCTACCGAAATCGCTACGAGCAGTACTTC.

This clone was recorded once. J is TRBJ2-6 and V is TRBV19, with 7 bases identical to TRBD1. The ends lost 6 bases at V and 0 bases at J; junction bases unmatched: 11. Germline V gene data show CDR1 as LNHDA and CDR2 as SQIVND (reference sequence). The CDR3 runs to 18 residues. CDR3 in DNA: TGTGCCAGTAGCCTTGATTGGACAGGTAGCTCTGGGGCCAACGTCCTGACTTTC. This gives the protein CASSLDWTGSSGANVLTF.

About this clone itself: Germline and junction disagree at one end, which may indicate a read error. The chain carries TRBV7-7 and TRBJ2-7, with 7 bases that match TRBD1. CDR1 is SSHAT, CDR2 FNYEAQ, per germline (reference sequence). The CDR3 totals 15 residues. CDR3 sequence (DNA): TGTGCTAGCAGCTTAGAGACAGGGATCGGGTACGAGCAGTACTTC. Residues: CASSLETGIGYEQYF.

As regards this clone: The conserved phenylalanine or tryptophan is not found at the CDR3 terminus, so this likely reflects a read error. The DNA is omitted, as the CDR3 cannot be located on it reliably, and the CDR3 follows TCRdb's listing. The chain uses TRBV5-6 and TRBJ1-1; TRBD1, as called in the table, went unchecked against the DNA. The CDR3 comprises 14 residues, both ends counted. Looked up from germline, CDR1 is SGHDT and CDR2 is YYEEEE. CDR3 sequence: CASSSYRDRVWVAS.

The rearrangement joins TRBV5-1 to TRBJ1-2; TRBD1 might be the D (6 bases). The CDR3 covers 15 residues. Trimming took 4 bases from V and 0 from J, leaving 13 bases between them. The germline gives CDR1 SGHRS, CDR2 YFSETQ. The CDR3 DNA reads TGCGCCAGCAGCCCTACAGGGTTAGCTAACTATGGCTACACCTTC. It translates to CASSPTGLANYGYTF. Looking up the rest from reference TRBV5-1 and TRBJ1-2 gives the full variable domain: KAGVTQTPRYLIKTRGQQVTLSCSPISGHRSVSWYQQTPGQGLQFLFEYFSETQRNKGNFPGRFSGRQFSNSRSEMNVSTLELGDSALYLCASSPTGLANYGYTFGSGTRLTVV.

This clone has just a few counts. This chain joins TRBV7-6 and TRBJ1-6, with 7 bases aligning to TRBD1. Germline CDR1 SGHVS, CDR2 FNYEAQ. CDR3 length equals 14 residues. V lost 5 bases and J lost 7; bases outside the gene matches: 5. The CDR3 spells CASSQGGENSPLHF. Written as DNA, the CDR3 is TGTGCCAGCAGCCAGGGGGGAGAGAATTCACCCCTCCACTTT.

The chain joins TRBV4-1 to TRBJ2-7; D unclear. Germline V gene sequence: CDR1 MGHRA, CDR2 YSYEKL. The CDR3 contains 15 residues. V lost 0 bases, J lost 3 bases, and 12 bases lay in between. The DNA of the CDR3 is TGCGCCAGCAGCCAAGATCGTAATAGCTACTACGAGCAGTACTTC. Its protein is CASSQDRNSYYEQYF.

V gene TRBV13 combines with J gene TRBJ1-1; 7 nucleotides align to TRBD1. Germline CDR1 and CDR2: PRHDT and FYEKMQ (reference sequence). V gave up 3 bases and J gave up 0 bases; unmatched junction bases: 4. CDR3 length: 15 amino acids. The CDR3: CASSFTTGMNTEAFF. The CDR3 bases are TGTGCCAGCAGCTTTACGACAGGGATGAACACTGAAGCTTTCTTT.

This clone was observed once. The chain recombines TRBV6-5 with TRBJ2-3; unclear D gene. This CDR3 contains 15 residues. V lost 2 bases and J lost 2, with 11 bases in between. Germline V gene lookup returns CDR1 MNHEY and CDR2 SVGAGI. The CDR3 loop reads CASSYGQDDTDTQYF. DNA of the CDR3: TGTGCCAGCAGTTACGGTCAGGACGACACAGATACGCAGTATTTT.

This sequence joins TRBV6-5 and TRBJ2-6; unclear D gene. The ends were cut back, 7 bases at V and 0 bases at J, with 4 bases in the middle. CDR1 is MNHEY and CDR2 is SVGAGI in the germline V gene. The CDR3 has 13 residues. The CDR3 sequence: CASTPSGANVLTF. CDR3 bases: TGTGCCAGCACCCCCTCTGGGGCCAACGTCCTGACTTTC.

The chain joins TRBV19 to TRBJ1-4; 12 nucleotides line up with TRBD1. The germline CDR1 and CDR2 sequences are LNHDA and SQIVND (reference sequence). The CDR3 has 16 amino acids. With 4 bases clipped from V and 5 bases from J, the junction kept 5 bases outside the gene matches. This CDR3 is CASSRGQGAENEKLFF. The CDR3 nucleotides read TGTGCCAGTAGTAGGGGACAGGGGGCTGAGAATGAAAAACTGTTTTTT.